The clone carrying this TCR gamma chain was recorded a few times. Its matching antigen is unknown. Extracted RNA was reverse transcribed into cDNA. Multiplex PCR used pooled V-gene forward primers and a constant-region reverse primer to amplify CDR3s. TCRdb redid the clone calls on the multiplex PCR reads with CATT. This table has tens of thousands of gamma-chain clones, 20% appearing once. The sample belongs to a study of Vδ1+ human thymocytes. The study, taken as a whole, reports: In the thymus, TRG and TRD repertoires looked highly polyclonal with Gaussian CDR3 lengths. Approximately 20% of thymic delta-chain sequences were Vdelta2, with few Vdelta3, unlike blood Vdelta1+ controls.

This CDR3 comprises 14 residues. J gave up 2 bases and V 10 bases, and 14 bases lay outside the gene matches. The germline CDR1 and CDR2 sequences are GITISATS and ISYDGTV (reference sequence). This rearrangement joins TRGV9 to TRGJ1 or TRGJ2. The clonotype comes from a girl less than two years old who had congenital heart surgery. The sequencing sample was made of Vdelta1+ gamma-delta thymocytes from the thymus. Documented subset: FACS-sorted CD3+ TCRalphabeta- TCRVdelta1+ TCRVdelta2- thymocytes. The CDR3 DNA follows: TGTGCCTTCAATACTTGGCGGGATTATTATAAGAAACTCTTT. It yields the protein CAFNTWRDYYKKLF.